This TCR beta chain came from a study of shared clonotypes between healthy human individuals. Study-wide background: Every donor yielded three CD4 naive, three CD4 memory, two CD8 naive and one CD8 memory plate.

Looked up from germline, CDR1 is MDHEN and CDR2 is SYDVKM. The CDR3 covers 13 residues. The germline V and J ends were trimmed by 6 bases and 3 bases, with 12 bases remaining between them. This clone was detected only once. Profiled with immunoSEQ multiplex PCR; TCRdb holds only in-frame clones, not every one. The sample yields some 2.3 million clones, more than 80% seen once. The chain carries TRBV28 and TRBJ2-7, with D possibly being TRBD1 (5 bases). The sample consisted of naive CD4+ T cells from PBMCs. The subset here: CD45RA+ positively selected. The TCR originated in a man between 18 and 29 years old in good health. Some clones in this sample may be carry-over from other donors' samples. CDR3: CASRPSQGYEQYF. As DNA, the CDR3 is TGTGCCAGCAGACCCTCGCAGGGCTACGAGCAGTACTTC.